In its sample, the clone carrying this TCR beta chain was seen many times. Its antigen remains unidentified. Template-switch 5'RACE cDNA synthesis added a 10-nucleotide unique molecular identifier. TCRdb re-called the 5' RACE reads with MiXCR, one entry per CDR3 protein. Of around 70,000 distinct CDR3 sequences listed, roughly 3.1% are singletons. Looked up from germline, CDR1 is SGHKS and CDR2 is YYEKEE (reference sequence). The CDR3 contains 15 residues. The junction had 1 base not matched to a gene; V was cut back by 2 bases and J by 0 bases. The unsorted libraries were produced from 2 million PBMCs held at -80 C. The data derive from a study of neurological immune-mediated disorders. Study observations and caveats: HTLV-1-associated myelopathy ranked highest for TCR clonal expansion and multiple sclerosis lowest, beneath healthy controls. Across subjects, expanded clones had no CDR3 amino acid sequences in common, pointing to private repertoires in all groups.

Specimen: PBMCs. The chain is built from TRBV5-5 and TRBJ2-1; 8 bases line up with TRBD2. The sequence was collected from a woman between 45 and 60 years old with multiple sclerosis. CDR3 region: CASSFTSGSYNEQFF. CDR3 nucleotide sequence: TGTGCCAGCAGCTTTACTAGCGGCTCCTACAATGAGCAGTTCTTC.